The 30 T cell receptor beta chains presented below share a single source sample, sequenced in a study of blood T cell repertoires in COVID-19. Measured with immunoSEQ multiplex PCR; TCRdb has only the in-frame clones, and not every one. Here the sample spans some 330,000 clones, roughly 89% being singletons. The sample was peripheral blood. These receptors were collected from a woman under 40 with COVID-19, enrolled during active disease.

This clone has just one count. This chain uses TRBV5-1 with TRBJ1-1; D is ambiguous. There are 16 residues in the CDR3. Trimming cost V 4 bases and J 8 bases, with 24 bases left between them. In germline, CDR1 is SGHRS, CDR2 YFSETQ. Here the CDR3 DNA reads TGCGCCAGCAGCAAACAGCCATCCCAGCCCCGGGGAGAAGCTTTCTTT. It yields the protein CASSKQPSQPRGEAFF. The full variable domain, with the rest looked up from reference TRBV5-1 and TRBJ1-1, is KAGVTQTPRYLIKTRGQQVTLSCSPISGHRSVSWYQQTPGQGLQFLFEYFSETQRNKGNFPGRFSGRQFSNSRSEMNVSTLELGDSALYLCASSKQPSQPRGEAFFGQGTRLTVV.

The CDR3 reads CASSIVRTSGGGHNEQFF. The CDR3 DNA reads as TGTGCCAGTAGTATAGTACGGACTAGCGGGGGTGGTCACAATGAGCAGTTCTTC. The chain uses TRBV19 and TRBJ2-1; 13 nucleotides match TRBD2. V was pared by 1 base and J by 5 bases, with 8 bases of the junction left unmatched. Germline lookup yields CDR1 LNHDA and CDR2 SQIVND (reference sequence). This CDR3 has 18 amino acids.

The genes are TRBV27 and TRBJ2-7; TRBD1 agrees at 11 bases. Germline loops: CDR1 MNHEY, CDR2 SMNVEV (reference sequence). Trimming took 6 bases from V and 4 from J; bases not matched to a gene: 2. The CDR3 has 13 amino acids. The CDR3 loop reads CASRGTGGYEQYF. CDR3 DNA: TGTGCCAGCAGGGGGACAGGGGGTTACGAGCAGTACTTC.

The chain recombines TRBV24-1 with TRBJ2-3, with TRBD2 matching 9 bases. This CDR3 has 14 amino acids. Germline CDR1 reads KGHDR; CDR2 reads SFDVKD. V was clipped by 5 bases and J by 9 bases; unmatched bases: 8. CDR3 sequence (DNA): TGTGCCACCAGTGCGGCGGGGGGGCCAAGGACGCAGTATTTT. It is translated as CATSAAGGPRTQYF.

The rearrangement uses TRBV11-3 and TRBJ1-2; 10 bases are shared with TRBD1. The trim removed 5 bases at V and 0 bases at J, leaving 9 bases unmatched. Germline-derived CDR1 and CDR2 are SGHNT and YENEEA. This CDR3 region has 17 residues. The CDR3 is CASSRGTGVLANYGYTF. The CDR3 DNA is TGTGCCAGCAGCCGCGGGACAGGGGTCCTAGCTAACTATGGCTACACCTTC.

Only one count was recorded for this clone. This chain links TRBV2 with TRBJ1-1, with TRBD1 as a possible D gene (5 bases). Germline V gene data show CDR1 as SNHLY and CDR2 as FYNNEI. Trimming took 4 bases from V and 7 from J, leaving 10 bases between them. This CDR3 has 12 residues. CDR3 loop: CASSAGGYEAFF. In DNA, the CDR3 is TGTGCCAGCAGTGCCGGGGGGTATGAAGCTTTCTTT.

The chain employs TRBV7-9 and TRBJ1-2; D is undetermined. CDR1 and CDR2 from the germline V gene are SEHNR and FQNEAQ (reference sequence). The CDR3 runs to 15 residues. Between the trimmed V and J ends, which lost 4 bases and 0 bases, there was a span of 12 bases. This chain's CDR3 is CASSSPTSANYGYTF. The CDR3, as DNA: TGTGCCAGCAGCTCACCAACCTCGGCTAACTATGGCTACACCTTC.

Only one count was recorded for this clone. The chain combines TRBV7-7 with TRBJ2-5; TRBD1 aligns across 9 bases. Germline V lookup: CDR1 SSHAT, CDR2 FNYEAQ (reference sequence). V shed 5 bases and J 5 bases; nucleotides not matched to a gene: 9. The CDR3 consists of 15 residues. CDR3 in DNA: TGTGCCAGCAGCAAACTCCGGGACAGGGCCGAGACCCAGTACTTC. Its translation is CASSKLRDRAETQYF.

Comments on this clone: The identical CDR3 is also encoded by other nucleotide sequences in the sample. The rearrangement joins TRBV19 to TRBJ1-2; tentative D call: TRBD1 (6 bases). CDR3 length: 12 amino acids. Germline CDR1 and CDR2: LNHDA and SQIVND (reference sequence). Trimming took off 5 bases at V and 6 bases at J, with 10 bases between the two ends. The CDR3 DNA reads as TGTGCCAGTAGTCCCGCAGGGGATGGCTACACCTTC. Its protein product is CASSPAGDGYTF.

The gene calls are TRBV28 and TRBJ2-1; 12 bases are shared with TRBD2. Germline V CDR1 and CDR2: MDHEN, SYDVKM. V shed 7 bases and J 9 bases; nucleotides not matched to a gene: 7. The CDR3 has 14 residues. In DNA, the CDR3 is TGTGCCAGCATTCTAGCGGGGGGGTTCGGTGAGCAGTTCTTC. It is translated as CASILAGGFGEQFF.

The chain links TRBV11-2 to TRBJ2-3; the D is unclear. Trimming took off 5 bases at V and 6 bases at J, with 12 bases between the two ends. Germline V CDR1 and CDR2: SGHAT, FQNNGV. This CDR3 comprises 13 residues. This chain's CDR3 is CASSGGIRDTQYF. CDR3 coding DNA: TGTGCCAGCAGCGGTGGTATCAGGGATACGCAGTATTTT.

The CDR3 coding sequence is TGTGCCAGCAGCGCTGTGGGACAGGGAGTAGGAAACACCATATATTTT. It is translated as CASSAVGQGVGNTIYF. The chain recombines TRBV5-6 with TRBJ1-3, with 9 bases lining up with TRBD1. Germline V gene data show CDR1 as SGHDT and CDR2 as YYEEEE. CDR3 length: 16 amino acids. J lost 4 bases, V lost 4 bases, and 9 bases had no gene match.

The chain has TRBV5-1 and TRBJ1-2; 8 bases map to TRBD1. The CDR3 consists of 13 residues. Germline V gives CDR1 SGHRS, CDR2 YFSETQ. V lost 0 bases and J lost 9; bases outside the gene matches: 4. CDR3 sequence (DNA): TGCGCCAGCAGCTTGGGGGACAGGACTCGCTACACCTTC. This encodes CASSLGDRTRYTF.

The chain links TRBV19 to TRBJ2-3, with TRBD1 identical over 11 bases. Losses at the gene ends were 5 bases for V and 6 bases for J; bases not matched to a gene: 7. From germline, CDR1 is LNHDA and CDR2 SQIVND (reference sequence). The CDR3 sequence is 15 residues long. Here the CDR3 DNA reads TGTGCCAGTAGTCGCTCCGGGACAGGGGGGGATACGCAGTATTTT. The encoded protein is CASSRSGTGGDTQYF.

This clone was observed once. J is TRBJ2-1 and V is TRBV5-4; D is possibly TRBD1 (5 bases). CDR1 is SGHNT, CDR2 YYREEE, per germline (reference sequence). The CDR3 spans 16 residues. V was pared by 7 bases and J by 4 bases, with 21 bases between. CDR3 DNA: TGTGCCAGCTCCTTGATGGGGCAGGGCAGGTACAATGAGCAGTTCTTC. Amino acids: CASSLMGQGRYNEQFF.

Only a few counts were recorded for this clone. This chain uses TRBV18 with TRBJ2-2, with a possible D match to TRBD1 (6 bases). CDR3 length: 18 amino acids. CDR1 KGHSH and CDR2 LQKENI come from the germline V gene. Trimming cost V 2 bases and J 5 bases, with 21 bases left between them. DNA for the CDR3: TGTGCCAGCTCACCATTAAGAACAGGGCAGGCTGGGACCGGGGAGCTGTTTTTT. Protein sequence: CASSPLRTGQAGTGELFF.

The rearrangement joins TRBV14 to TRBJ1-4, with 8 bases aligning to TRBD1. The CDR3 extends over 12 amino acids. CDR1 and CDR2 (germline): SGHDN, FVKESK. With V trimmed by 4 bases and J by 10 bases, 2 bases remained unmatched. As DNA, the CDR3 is TGTGCCAGCAGCCCGACAGGGGCAAAACTGTTTTTT. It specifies CASSPTGAKLFF.

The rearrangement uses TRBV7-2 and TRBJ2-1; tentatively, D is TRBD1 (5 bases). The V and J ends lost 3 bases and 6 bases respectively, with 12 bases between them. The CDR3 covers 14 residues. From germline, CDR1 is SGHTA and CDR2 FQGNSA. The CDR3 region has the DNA TGTGCCAGCAGCTTTCAGGGCAGATTCAATGAGCAGTTCTTC. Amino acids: CASSFQGRFNEQFF.

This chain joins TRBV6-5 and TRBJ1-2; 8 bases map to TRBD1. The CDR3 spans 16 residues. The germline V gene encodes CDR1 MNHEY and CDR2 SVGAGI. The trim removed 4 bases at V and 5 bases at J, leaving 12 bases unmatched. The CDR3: CASSWLYGQGYYGYTF. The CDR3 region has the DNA TGTGCCAGCAGTTGGCTTTACGGACAGGGTTATTATGGCTACACCTTC.

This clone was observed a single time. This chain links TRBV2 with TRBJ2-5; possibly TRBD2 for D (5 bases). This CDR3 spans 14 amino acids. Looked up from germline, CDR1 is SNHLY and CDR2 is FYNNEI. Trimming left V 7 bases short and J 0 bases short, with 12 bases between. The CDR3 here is CASTSTEYQETQYF. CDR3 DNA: TGTGCCAGCACTAGCACAGAGTACCAAGAGACCCAGTACTTC.

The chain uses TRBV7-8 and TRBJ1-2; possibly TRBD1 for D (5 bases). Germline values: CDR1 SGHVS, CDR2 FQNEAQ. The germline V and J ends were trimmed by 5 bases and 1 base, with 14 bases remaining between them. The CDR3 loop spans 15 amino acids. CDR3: CASSPTWGGNYGYTF. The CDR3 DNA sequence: TGTGCCAGCAGCCCAACATGGGGGGGTAACTATGGCTACACCTTC.

CDR3: CASSLYPLNYNEQFF. The DNA of the CDR3 is TGTGCCAGCAGCTTATATCCCCTAAACTACAATGAGCAGTTCTTC. The chain is built from TRBV7-6 and TRBJ2-1, with D unclear. Germline loops: CDR1 SGHVS, CDR2 FNYEAQ. Deletions cut 2 bases from V and 3 bases from J, with 11 bases between. CDR3 length equals 15 residues.

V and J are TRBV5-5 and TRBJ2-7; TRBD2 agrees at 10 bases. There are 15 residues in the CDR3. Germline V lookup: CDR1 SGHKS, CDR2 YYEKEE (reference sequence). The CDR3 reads CASTLASGGAYEQYV. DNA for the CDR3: TGTGCCAGCACCTTGGCTAGCGGGGGTGCCTACGAGCAGTACGTC.

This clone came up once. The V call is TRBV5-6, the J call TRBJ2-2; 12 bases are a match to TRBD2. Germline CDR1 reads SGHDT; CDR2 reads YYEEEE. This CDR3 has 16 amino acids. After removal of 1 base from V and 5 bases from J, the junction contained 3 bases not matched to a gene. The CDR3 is CASSLIGLAGTGELFF. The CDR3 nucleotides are TGTGCCAGCAGCTTGATAGGACTAGCGGGGACCGGGGAGCTGTTTTTT.

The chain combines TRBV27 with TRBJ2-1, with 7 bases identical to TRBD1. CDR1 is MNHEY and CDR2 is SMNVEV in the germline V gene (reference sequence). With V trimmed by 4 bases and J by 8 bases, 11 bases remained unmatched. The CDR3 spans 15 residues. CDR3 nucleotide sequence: TGTGCCAGCAGTTCCCGACAGGGCCCCTCCGATGAGCAGTTCTTC. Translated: CASSSRQGPSDEQFF.

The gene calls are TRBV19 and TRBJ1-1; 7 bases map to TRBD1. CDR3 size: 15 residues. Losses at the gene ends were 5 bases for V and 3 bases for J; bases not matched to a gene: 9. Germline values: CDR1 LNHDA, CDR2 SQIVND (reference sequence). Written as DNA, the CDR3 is TGTGCCAGTAGTTCCGAGACAGGGAGTGACACTGAAGCTTTCTTT. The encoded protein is CASSSETGSDTEAFF. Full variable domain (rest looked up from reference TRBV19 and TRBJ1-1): DGGITQSPKYLFRKEGQNVTLSCEQNLNHDAMYWYRQDPGQGLRLIYYSQIVNDFQKGDIAEGYSVSREKKESFPLTVTSAQKNPTAFYLCASSSETGSDTEAFFGQGTRLTVV.

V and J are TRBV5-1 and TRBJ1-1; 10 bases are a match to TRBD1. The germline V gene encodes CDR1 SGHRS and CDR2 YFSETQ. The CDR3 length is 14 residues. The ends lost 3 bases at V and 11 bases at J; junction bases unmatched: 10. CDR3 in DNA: TGCGCCAGCAGCTCACAGACAGGGGGCGCCCCGGCTTTCTTT. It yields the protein CASSSQTGGAPAFF.

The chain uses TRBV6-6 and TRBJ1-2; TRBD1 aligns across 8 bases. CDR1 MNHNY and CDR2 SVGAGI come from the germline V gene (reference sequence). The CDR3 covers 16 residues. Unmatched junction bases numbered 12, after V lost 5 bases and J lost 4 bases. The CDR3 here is CASSRETGTGVYGYTF. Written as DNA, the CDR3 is TGTGCCAGCAGTCGAGAGACCGGGACAGGAGTCTATGGCTACACCTTC.

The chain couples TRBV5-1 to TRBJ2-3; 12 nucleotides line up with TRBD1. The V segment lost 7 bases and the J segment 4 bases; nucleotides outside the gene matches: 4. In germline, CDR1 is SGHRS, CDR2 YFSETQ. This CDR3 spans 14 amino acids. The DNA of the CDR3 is TGCGCCAGCTGGGGACAGGGGGCGGCAGATACGCAGTATTTT. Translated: CASWGQGAADTQYF.

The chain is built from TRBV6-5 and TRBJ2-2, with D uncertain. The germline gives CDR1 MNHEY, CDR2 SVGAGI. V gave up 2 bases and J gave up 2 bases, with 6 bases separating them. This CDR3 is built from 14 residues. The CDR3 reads CASSYNRNTGELFF. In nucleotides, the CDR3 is TGTGCCAGCAGTTACAACAGAAACACCGGGGAGCTGTTTTTT.